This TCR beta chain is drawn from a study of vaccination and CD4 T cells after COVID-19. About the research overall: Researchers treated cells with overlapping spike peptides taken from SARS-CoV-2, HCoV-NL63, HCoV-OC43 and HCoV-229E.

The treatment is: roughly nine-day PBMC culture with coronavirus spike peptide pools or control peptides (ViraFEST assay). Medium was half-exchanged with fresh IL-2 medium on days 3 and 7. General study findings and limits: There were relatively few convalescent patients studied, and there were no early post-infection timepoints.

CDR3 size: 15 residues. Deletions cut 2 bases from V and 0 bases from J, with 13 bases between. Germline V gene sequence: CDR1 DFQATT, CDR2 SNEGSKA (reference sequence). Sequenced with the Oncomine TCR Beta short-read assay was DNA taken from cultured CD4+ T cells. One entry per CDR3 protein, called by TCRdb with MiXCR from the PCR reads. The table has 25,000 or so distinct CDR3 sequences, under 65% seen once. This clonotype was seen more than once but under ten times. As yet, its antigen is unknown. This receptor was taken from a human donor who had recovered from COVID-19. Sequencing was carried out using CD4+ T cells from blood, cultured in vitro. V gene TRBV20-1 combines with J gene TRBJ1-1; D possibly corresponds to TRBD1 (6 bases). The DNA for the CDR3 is TGCAGTGCTAGATCGGTGGGGGGCCTGAACACTGAAGCTTTCTTT. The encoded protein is CSARSVGGLNTEAFF.